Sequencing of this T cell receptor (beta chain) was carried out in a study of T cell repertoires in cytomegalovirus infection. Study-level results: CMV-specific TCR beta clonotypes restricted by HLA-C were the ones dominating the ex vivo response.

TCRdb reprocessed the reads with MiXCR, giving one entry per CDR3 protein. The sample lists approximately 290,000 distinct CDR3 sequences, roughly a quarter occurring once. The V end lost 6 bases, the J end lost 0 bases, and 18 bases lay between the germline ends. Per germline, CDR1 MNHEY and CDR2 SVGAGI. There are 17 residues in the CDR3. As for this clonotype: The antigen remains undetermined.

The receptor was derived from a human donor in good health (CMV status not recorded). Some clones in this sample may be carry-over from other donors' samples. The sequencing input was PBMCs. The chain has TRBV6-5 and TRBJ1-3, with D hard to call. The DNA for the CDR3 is TGTGCCAGCAGCACCCTCTCCGGGGTCCTCTCTGGAAACACCATATATTTT. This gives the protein CASSTLSGVLSGNTIYF.